This entry describes one TCR beta chain. Its specificity is not known. The data stem from a study of T cell repertoires in cytomegalovirus infection. Study overall: TCR beta signatures that were public indicated CMV infection and matching HLA type.

TCRdb processed the reads anew with MiXCR; each CDR3 protein has one entry. The sample consists of 110,000 or so distinct CDR3 sequences, about 30% of them appearing once. The germline V and J ends were trimmed by 2 bases and 7 bases, with 12 bases remaining between them. This CDR3 is built from 14 residues. Germline V CDR1 and CDR2: SGHTA, FQGTGA. Study-wide results and caveats: HLA-C-restricted, CMV-specific TCR beta clonotypes were dominant ex vivo.

The chain is built from TRBV7-3 and TRBJ2-1; D perhaps matches TRBD1 (6 bases). The input for sequencing was CD8+ T cells from cultured PBMCs, taken from culture after CMV antigen stimulation. The origin of this receptor is a human donor in good health (CMV status not recorded). Some clones in this sample may be carry-over from other donors' samples. The CDR3 sequence: CASSLDPGANEQFF. CDR3 DNA sequence: TGTGCCAGCAGCTTAGACCCAGGGGCAAATGAGCAGTTCTTC. The variable domain in full, completed from reference TRBV7-3 and TRBJ2-1, reads GAGVSQTPSNKVTEKGKYVELRCDPISGHTALYWYRQSLGQGPEFLIYFQGTGAADDSGLPNDRFFAVRPEGSVSTLKIQRTERGDSAVYLCASSLDPGANEQFFGPGTRLTVL.